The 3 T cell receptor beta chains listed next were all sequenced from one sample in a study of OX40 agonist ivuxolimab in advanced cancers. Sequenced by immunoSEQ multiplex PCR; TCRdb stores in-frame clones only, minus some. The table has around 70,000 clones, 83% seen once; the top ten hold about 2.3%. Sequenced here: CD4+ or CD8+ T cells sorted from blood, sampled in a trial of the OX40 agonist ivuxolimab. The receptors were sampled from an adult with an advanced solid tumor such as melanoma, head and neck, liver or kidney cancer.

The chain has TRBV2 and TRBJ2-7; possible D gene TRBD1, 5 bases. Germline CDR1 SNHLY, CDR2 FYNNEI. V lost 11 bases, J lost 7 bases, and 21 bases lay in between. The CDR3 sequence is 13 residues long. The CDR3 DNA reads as TGTGCCGGATCCCTAGGACACCCAGGGGAGCAGTACTTC. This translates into CAGSLGHPGEQYF.

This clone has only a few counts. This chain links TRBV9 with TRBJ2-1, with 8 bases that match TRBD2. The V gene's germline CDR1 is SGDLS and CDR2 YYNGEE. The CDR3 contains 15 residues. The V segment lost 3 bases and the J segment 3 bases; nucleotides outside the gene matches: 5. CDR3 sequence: CASSDTGGNYNEQFF. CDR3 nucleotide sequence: TGTGCCAGCAGCGATACGGGAGGGAACTACAATGAGCAGTTCTTC.

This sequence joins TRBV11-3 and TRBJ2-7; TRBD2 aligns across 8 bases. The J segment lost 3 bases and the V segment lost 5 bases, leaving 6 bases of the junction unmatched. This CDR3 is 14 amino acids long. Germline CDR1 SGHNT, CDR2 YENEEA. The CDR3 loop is CASSQTSGNYEQYF. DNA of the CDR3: TGTGCCAGCAGCCAAACTAGCGGAAACTACGAGCAGTACTTC.